These 19 T cell receptor beta chains came from one sample sequenced in a study of blood T cell repertoires in COVID-19. Only in-frame clones appear in the TCRdb table, and some are missing; sequencing was by immunoSEQ multiplex PCR. The sample consists of 150,000 to 200,000 clones, 75% to 90% of them appearing once. Specimen: peripheral blood. All receptors derive from a woman in her 70s with COVID-19, enrolled during active disease.

The chain combines TRBV11-2 with TRBJ2-7; 11 positions agree with TRBD1. Looked up from germline, CDR1 is SGHAT and CDR2 is FQNNGV. The CDR3 extends over 16 amino acids. The ends lost 3 bases at V and 5 bases at J; junction bases unmatched: 9. CDR3: CASSFTGQGAKNEQYF. Here the CDR3 DNA reads TGTGCCAGCAGCTTCACCGGACAGGGGGCGAAAAACGAGCAGTACTTC.

This chain links TRBV11-3 with TRBJ2-3; 12 bases are shared with TRBD2. CDR1 and CDR2 from the germline V gene are SGHNT and YENEEA. The CDR3 covers 15 residues. V gave up 5 bases and J gave up 3 bases; unmatched junction bases: 3. The CDR3 bases are TGTGCCAGCAGCCAAGGACTAGCGGGAACAGATACGCAGTATTTT. Protein: CASSQGLAGTDTQYF.

V and J are TRBV10-3 and TRBJ1-6, with TRBD1 matching over 10 bases. This CDR3 is built from 16 residues. Germline CDR1 and CDR2: ENHRY and SYGVKD. V dropped 0 bases and J dropped 7; count of bases not matched to a gene: 3. CDR3 region: CAISESTGGGNSPLHF. Here the CDR3 DNA reads TGTGCCATCAGTGAGTCGACAGGGGGCGGGAATTCACCCCTCCACTTT.

This clone was seen a single time. The gene calls are TRBV28 and TRBJ2-7; 10 nucleotides match TRBD1. This CDR3 comprises 14 residues. CDR1 and CDR2 (germline): MDHEN, SYDVKM. The J segment lost 4 bases and the V segment lost 8 bases, leaving 8 bases of the junction unmatched. CDR3 loop: CASLRQGAGYEQYF. The CDR3 bases are TGTGCCAGCTTAAGACAGGGGGCGGGATACGAGCAGTACTTC. Filled out from reference TRBV28 and TRBJ2-7, the complete variable domain reads DVKVTQSSRYLVKRTGEKVFLECVQDMDHENMFWYRQDPGLGLRLIYFSYDVKMKEKGDIPEGYSVSREKKERFSLILESASTNQTSMYLCASLRQGAGYEQYFGPGTRLTVT.

This clone has more than one count but fewer than ten. This chain connects TRBV19 to TRBJ2-1, with 8 bases matching TRBD1. The length of the CDR3 is 16 residues. Germline V gene lookup returns CDR1 LNHDA and CDR2 SQIVND (reference sequence). Unmatched junction bases numbered 10, after V lost 5 bases and J lost 4 bases. The CDR3 region has the DNA TGTGCCAGTAGTGTCCGGACAGGGCCTTTTTACAATGAGCAGTTCTTC. Residues: CASSVRTGPFYNEQFF.

The chain couples TRBV2 to TRBJ1-5, with 7 bases aligning to TRBD1. Germline CDR1 is SNHLY and CDR2 is FYNNEI. The CDR3 loop spans 15 amino acids. Trimming cost V 1 base and J 2 bases; bases outside gene matches: 2. CDR3 coding DNA: TGTGCCAGCAGTGAAGGCAGGGGGGGCAATCAGCCCCAGCATTTT. Its translation is CASSEGRGGNQPQHF.

The CDR3 bases are TGTGCCAGCAGTTTGGAGGGCGGGGAGCTGTTTTTT. Its protein product is CASSLEGGELFF. The chain is built from TRBV12-3 or TRBV12-4 and TRBJ2-2; a weak D match, TRBD2 (6 bases). This CDR3 spans 12 amino acids. Trimming pared 3 bases from V and 7 bases from J, leaving 6 bases between.

This chain connects TRBV7-2 to TRBJ1-1, with a weak D call TRBD1 (5 bases). Trimming removed 2 bases from V and 4 bases from J, with 8 bases in between. This CDR3 comprises 13 residues. Germline V gives CDR1 SGHTA, CDR2 FQGNSA. In DNA form, the CDR3 reads TGTGCCAGCAGCTTACGGGGGGGCACTGAAGCTTTCTTT. Its translation is CASSLRGGTEAFF.

The V call is TRBV10-3, the J call TRBJ1-2; 9 bases are a match to TRBD1. Germline assignment: CDR1 ENHRY and CDR2 SYGVKD. The CDR3 has 14 amino acids. With 5 bases clipped from V and 8 bases from J, the junction kept 9 bases outside the gene matches. The CDR3 region is CAISPRTGELGYTF. As DNA, the CDR3 is TGTGCCATCAGTCCCCGGACAGGGGAGTTGGGCTACACCTTC.

The genes are TRBV5-1 and TRBJ1-3, with TRBD1 matching 8 bases. V was clipped by 4 bases and J by 2 bases; unmatched bases: 5. The CDR3 spans 15 residues. CDR1 is SGHRS and CDR2 is YFSETQ in the germline V gene. The CDR3 DNA sequence: TGCGCCAGCAGCCCGCAGGGGGCGGCTGGAAACACCATATATTTT. Translation: CASSPQGAAGNTIYF.

Comments on this clone: Germline is not matched at one junction end, which may reflect a read error. The chain carries TRBV6-5 and TRBJ2-7, with 13 bases identical to TRBD2. The CDR3 length is 14 residues. CDR1 is MNHEY and CDR2 is SVGAGI in the germline V gene. The CDR3 nucleotides are TGTGCCAGCAGTTCGCGGACTAGCGGGAGTAAGGTACACTTC. It yields the protein CASSSRTSGSKVHF.

The count of this clone is one. The chain links TRBV15 to TRBJ1-6; D is uncertain. V lost 0 bases to trimming and J lost 8 bases, with 8 bases between them. From germline, CDR1 is LNHNV and CDR2 YYDKDF (reference sequence). The CDR3 sequence is 14 residues long. The CDR3 DNA reads as TGTGCCACCAGCAGAGACGGGAGTGATTCACCCCTCCACTTT. It translates to CATSRDGSDSPLHF.

The rearrangement links TRBV6-6 to TRBJ1-4; D uncertain. In germline, CDR1 is MNHNY, CDR2 SVGAGI (reference sequence). The V gene lost 5 bases and the J gene lost 5 bases, with 15 bases spanning the gap. This CDR3 comprises 15 residues. CDR3 DNA: TGTGCCAGCAGTCTCGCGGGATTGAACAATGAAAAACTGTTTTTT. Encoded protein: CASSLAGLNNEKLFF.

The chain couples TRBV2 to TRBJ1-6; TRBD1 matches at 7 bases. After removal of 7 bases from V and 8 bases from J, the junction contained 8 bases not matched to a gene. The germline V gene has CDR1 SNHLY and CDR2 FYNNEI. The CDR3 sequence is 14 residues long. The CDR3 nucleotides are TGTGCCAGCACGGTGGGACAGACTTATTCACCCCTCCACTTT. It yields the protein CASTVGQTYSPLHF.

The chain employs TRBV18 and TRBJ1-2, with D tentatively TRBD1 (5 bases). This CDR3 contains 14 residues. With 2 bases removed from V and 2 bases from J, the gap between germline ends came to 9 bases. The germline gives CDR1 KGHSH, CDR2 LQKENI. The CDR3 region is CASSPTGGNYGYTF. In DNA form, the CDR3 reads TGTGCCAGCTCACCAACGGGGGGGAACTATGGCTACACCTTC.

This rearrangement joins TRBV19 to TRBJ2-1; TRBD1 matches 9 bases. The CDR3 spans 14 residues. The V and J ends lost 3 bases and 10 bases, in that order; junction bases with no gene match: 7. CDR1 LNHDA and CDR2 SQIVND come from the germline V gene (reference sequence). Here the CDR3 DNA reads TGTGCCAGTAGTATCCAACAGGGGGCCGCAGAGCAGTTCTTC. Translation gives CASSIQQGAAEQFF.

The rearrangement joins TRBV4-3 to TRBJ1-3, with D perhaps matching TRBD1 (5 bases). Looked up from germline, CDR1 is LGHNA and CDR2 is YSLEER. This CDR3 has 19 amino acids. V shed 0 bases and J shed 6 bases, with 24 bases lying between them. CDR3 nucleotides: TGCGCCAGCAGCCAAGATCGCCCAGGGTGGAATGGGAATATAAACACCATATATTTT. This codes for CASSQDRPGWNGNINTIYF.

J is TRBJ2-2 and V is TRBV5-1; D is undetermined. Trimming left V 1 base short and J 4 bases short, with 14 bases between. The length of the CDR3 is 16 residues. CDR1 SGHRS and CDR2 YFSETQ come from the germline V gene. The CDR3 loop reads CASSLYTERPTGELFF. CDR3 in DNA: TGCGCCAGCAGCTTGTATACAGAGAGACCCACCGGGGAGCTGTTTTTT.

The V call is TRBV30, the J call TRBJ2-1; 8 bases are shared with TRBD2. The CDR3 is made up of 13 amino acids. Germline CDR1 reads GTSNPN; CDR2 reads SVGIG (reference sequence). Trimming removed 1 base from V and 6 bases from J; junction bases left unmatched: 2. CDR3 bases: TGTGCCTGGAGTGAAGGGACTAGCAATGAGCAGTTCTTC. It translates to CAWSEGTSNEQFF.